This T cell receptor (beta chain) was sequenced for a study of blood T cell repertoires in COVID-19. For the study at large: Spain, Italy and the United States supplied samples that represented acute and convalescent COVID-19. The analysed material was cDNA or gDNA that came from T cells, B-cell-depleted T cells, or PBMCs.

In the original workflow: Estimation of nucleated cell counts was performed using reference gene primer amplification. Clones were sequenced by immunoSEQ multiplex PCR, and TCRdb holds only the in-frame ones, with some missing. Clone size and the V and J calls come from that table; the DNA yielded D and trimming. The sample has 200,000 to 250,000 clones, about 90% seen once; the top ten hold roughly 2.6%. V trimming: 1 base; J trimming: 4 bases; junction bases outside the gene matches: 11. This CDR3 is 17 amino acids long. Germline loops: CDR1 SGHVS, CDR2 FNYEAQ. The TCR was taken from a woman in her fifties or sixties with acute or convalescent COVID-19. Specimen: peripheral blood. The chain links TRBV7-6 to TRBJ1-1, with TRBD1 identical over 8 bases. The CDR3 DNA follows: TGTGCCAGCAGCTTAGACTTCCAGGGGGCAAGGGGCACTGAAGCTTTCTTT. This gives the protein CASSLDFQGARGTEAFF.